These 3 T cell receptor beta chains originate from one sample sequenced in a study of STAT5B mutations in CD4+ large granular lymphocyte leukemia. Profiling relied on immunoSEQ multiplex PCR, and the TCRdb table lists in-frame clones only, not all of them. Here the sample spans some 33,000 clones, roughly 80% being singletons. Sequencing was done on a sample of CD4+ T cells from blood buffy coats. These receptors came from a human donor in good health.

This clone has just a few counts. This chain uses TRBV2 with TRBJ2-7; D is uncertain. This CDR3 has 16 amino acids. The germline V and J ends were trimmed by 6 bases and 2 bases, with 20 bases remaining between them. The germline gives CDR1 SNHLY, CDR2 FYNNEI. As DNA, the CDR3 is TGTGCCAGCAGAGGAGAAGGTTGGGCACGACCCTACGAGCAGTACTTC. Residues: CASRGEGWARPYEQYF.

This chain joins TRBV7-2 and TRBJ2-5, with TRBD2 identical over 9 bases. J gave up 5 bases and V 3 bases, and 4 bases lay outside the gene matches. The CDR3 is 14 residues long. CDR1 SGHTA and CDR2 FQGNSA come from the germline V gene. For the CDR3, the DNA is TGTGCCAGCAGCTTTAACGGACTAGCGGAGACCCAGTACTTC. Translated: CASSFNGLAETQYF.

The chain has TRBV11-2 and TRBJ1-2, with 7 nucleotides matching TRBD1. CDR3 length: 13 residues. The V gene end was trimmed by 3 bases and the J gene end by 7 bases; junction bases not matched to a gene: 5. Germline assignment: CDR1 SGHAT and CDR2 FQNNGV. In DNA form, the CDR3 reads TGTGCCAGCAGCTTTACAGGGGAAGGTGGCTACACCTTC. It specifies CASSFTGEGGYTF.